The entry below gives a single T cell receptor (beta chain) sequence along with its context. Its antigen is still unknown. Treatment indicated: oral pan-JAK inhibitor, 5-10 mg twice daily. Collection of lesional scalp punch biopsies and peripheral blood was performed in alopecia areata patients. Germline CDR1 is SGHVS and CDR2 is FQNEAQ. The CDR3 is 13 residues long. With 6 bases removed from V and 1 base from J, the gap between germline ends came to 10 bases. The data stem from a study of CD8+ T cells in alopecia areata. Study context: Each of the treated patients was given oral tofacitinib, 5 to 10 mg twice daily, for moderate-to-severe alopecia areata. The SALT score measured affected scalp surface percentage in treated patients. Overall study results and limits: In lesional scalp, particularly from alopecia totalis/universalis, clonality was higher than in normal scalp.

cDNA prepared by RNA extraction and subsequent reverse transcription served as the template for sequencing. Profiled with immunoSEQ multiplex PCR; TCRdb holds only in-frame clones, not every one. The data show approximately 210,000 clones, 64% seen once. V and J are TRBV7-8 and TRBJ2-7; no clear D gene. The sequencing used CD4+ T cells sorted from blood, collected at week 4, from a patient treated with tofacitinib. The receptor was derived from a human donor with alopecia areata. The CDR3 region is CASSYRASYEQYF. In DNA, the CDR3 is TGTGCCAGCAGTTATAGGGCTTCCTACGAGCAGTACTTC. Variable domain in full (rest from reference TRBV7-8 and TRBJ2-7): GAGVSQSPRYKVAKRGQDVALRCDPISGHVSLFWYQQALGQGPEFLTYFQNEAQLDKSGLPSDRFFAERPEGSVSTLKIQRTQQEDSAVYLCASSYRASYEQYFGPGTRLTVT.